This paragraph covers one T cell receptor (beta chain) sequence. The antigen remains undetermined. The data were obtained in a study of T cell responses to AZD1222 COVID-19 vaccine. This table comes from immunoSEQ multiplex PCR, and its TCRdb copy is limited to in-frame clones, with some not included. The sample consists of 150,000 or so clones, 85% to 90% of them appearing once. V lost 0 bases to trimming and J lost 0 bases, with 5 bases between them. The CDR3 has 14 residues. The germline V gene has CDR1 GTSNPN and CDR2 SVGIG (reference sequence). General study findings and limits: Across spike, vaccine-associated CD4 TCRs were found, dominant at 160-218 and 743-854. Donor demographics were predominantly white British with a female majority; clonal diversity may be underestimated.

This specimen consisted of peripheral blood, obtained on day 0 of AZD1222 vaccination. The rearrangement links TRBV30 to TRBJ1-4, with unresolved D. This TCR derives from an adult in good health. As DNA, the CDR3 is TGTGCCTGGAGTGTACTTGCAACTAATGAAAAACTGTTTTTT. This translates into CAWSVLATNEKLFF.